This T cell receptor beta chain was sequenced during a study of blood T cell repertoires in COVID-19. Study-level information: COVID-19 samples from acute and convalescent phases originated in the United States, Italy and Spain.

This CDR3 region has 15 residues. Germline CDR1 GTSNPN, CDR2 SVGIG (reference sequence). Germline trimming cut 3 bases from V and 10 bases from J; bases unmatched to any gene: 14. Data came from immunoSEQ multiplex PCR; TCRdb stores just in-frame clones and leaves some out. The sample has over 250,000 clones, 88% seen once; the top ten hold 0.99%. This clonotype originated in a woman aged 40 to 55 who had recovered from COVID-19. Sample: peripheral blood. The chain recombines TRBV30 with TRBJ2-1; 8 bases are a match to TRBD2. The CDR3, as DNA: TGTGCCTGGAGGGATTCCGGGACTAGGGTTAGGGAGCAGTTCTTC. It encodes CAWRDSGTRVREQFF.